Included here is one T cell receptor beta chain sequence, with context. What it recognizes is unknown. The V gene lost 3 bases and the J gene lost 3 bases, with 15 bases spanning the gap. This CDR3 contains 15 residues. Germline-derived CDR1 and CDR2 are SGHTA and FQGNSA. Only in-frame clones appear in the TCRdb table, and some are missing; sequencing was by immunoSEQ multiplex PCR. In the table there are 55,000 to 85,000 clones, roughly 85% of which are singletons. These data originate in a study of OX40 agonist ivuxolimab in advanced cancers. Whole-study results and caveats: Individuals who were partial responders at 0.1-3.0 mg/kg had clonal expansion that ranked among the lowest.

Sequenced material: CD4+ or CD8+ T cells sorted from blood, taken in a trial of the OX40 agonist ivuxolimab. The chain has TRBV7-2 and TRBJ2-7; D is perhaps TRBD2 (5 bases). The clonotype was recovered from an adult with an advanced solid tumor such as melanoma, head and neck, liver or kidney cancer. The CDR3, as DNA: TGTGCCAGCAGCTTTGAGGGTATGACAAGCTACGAGCAGTACTTC. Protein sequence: CASSFEGMTSYEQYF.